The TCR beta chain described here comes from a study of T cell responses to AZD1222 COVID-19 vaccine. Overall study results and limits: Baseline serostatus was positive in only six AZD1222 recipients. White British donors predominated, females outnumbered males, and clonal diversity was possibly underestimated. When two AZD1222 doses had been given, Spike-specific TCR breadth and depth rose. The reported proportion of spike-specific TCRs targeting unmutated variant regions was nearly half.

In regard to this clone: The target antigen is unknown.

This CDR3 has 13 residues. V lost 5 bases to trimming and J lost 5 bases; unmatched junction nucleotides: 4. Germline CDR1 is LNHDA and CDR2 is SQIVND (reference sequence). The data were produced by immunoSEQ multiplex PCR, yet TCRdb's version contains in-frame clones alone and is incomplete. In the table there are about 140,000 clones, around nine tenths of which are singletons. The TCR originated in an adult who received the AZD1222 COVID-19 vaccine. The specimen was peripheral blood, collected 28 days after the second AZD1222 dose. This sequence joins TRBV19 and TRBJ2-7, with TRBD1 matching over 9 bases. CDR3: CASSPGQGHEQYF. CDR3 bases: TGTGCCAGTAGTCCGGGACAGGGACACGAGCAGTACTTC.